A single sample gave rise to the 14 T cell receptor beta chains below, sequenced in a study of T cell changes during pregnancy in multiple sclerosis. Assay: immunoSEQ multiplex PCR; the TCRdb copy retains only in-frame clones and omits some. The sample records 55,000 to 80,000 clones, 80% to 95% being singletons. The starting material was CD8+ T cells from peripheral blood mononuclear cells, obtained in the second trimester of pregnancy. These receptors came from a female donor with multiple sclerosis, enrolled in a pregnancy study.

This clone occurred once. The genes are TRBV30 and TRBJ1-1; TRBD1 matches at 9 bases. The CDR3 is 15 residues long. CDR1 is GTSNPN and CDR2 is SVGIG in the germline V gene (reference sequence). Trimming removed 2 bases from V and 6 bases from J; junction bases left unmatched: 10. CDR3 DNA sequence: TGTGCCTGGAGTACAGGGGGCAGGTTGGGTCCTGAAGCTTTCTTT. Translating gives CAWSTGGRLGPEAFF.

This clone appeared once. The chain employs TRBV27 and TRBJ1-2; D is possibly TRBD1 (6 bases). The germline V and J ends were trimmed by 3 bases and 6 bases, with 11 bases remaining between them. From germline, CDR1 is MNHEY and CDR2 SMNVEV (reference sequence). This CDR3 has 13 amino acids. DNA of the CDR3: TGTGCCAGCAGTTTGAGGGGGGGGGATGGCTACACCTTC. This gives the protein CASSLRGGDGYTF.

The chain carries TRBV19 and TRBJ2-1; 10 nucleotides match TRBD2. Germline lookup yields CDR1 LNHDA and CDR2 SQIVND (reference sequence). V dropped 3 bases and J dropped 4; count of bases not matched to a gene: 6. The CDR3 runs to 16 residues. This CDR3 is CASSISSGRGYNEQFF. CDR3 DNA: TGTGCCAGTAGTATCTCTAGCGGGAGAGGGTACAATGAGCAGTTCTTC.

This chain connects TRBV15 to TRBJ2-4, with TRBD2 identical over 11 bases. Germline CDR1 LNHNV, CDR2 YYDKDF (reference sequence). The CDR3 has 21 amino acids. V was clipped by 0 bases and J by 4 bases; unmatched bases: 17. In DNA form, the CDR3 reads TGTGCCACCAGCAGAGAAGAAATCGGGTTTAGCGGGAGGGCCTCTAAAAACATTCAGTACTTC. Encoded protein: CATSREEIGFSGRASKNIQYF.

This clone showed up just once. The chain carries TRBV19 and TRBJ1-5; 8 bases match TRBD1. This CDR3 has 15 amino acids. Germline V gene data show CDR1 as LNHDA and CDR2 as SQIVND (reference sequence). Unmatched junction bases numbered 3, after V lost 4 bases and J lost 1 base. The CDR3 sequence is CASSTGTGSNQPQHF. The CDR3 coding sequence is TGTGCCAGTAGTACCGGGACAGGAAGCAATCAGCCCCAGCATTTT.

The chain is built from TRBV6-4 and TRBJ2-1; 12 bases line up with TRBD2. The V gene end was trimmed by 4 bases and the J gene end by 3 bases; junction bases not matched to a gene: 1. Germline V gene sequence: CDR1 MRHNA, CDR2 SNTAGT. The CDR3 is 15 residues long. CDR3 in DNA: TGTGCCAGCAGTGGGACTAGCGGGGACTACAATGAGCAGTTCTTC. Amino acids: CASSGTSGDYNEQFF.

In its sample, this clone was seen once. The V gene is TRBV29-1, the J gene TRBJ2-1, with D unclear. From germline, CDR1 is SQVTM and CDR2 ANQGSEA. This CDR3 contains 10 residues. Deletions cut 7 bases from V and 9 bases from J, with 10 bases between. CDR3 nucleotide sequence: TGCAGCGGGAGATCGAGTGAGCAGTTCTTC. Its protein product is CSGRSSEQFF.

The chain recombines TRBV19 with TRBJ2-5; the D is unclear. This CDR3 has 14 residues. CDR1 is LNHDA and CDR2 is SQIVND in the germline V gene (reference sequence). V shed 6 bases and J shed 4 bases, with 15 bases lying between them. CDR3 bases: TGTGCCAGTAGCCCTGAAAAGTACGGAGAGACCCAGTACTTC. Residues: CASSPEKYGETQYF.

The V and J genes are TRBV19 and TRBJ2-7; 8 positions agree with TRBD1. The V and J ends lost 3 bases and 2 bases, in that order; junction bases with no gene match: 3. CDR1 and CDR2 (germline): LNHDA, SQIVND (reference sequence). This CDR3 spans 14 amino acids. CDR3 region: CASSIRDRTYEQYF. CDR3 in DNA: TGTGCCAGTAGTATTAGGGACAGGACCTACGAGCAGTACTTC.

The chain carries TRBV2 and TRBJ2-1; D gene uncertain. V was shortened by 7 bases and J by 4 bases, with 11 bases between the two germline ends. CDR3 size: 13 residues. Germline V gene data show CDR1 as SNHLY and CDR2 as FYNNEI. The CDR3: CASNSSPYNEQFF. CDR3 sequence (DNA): TGTGCCAGCAATTCGAGTCCTTACAATGAGCAGTTCTTC.

The chain couples TRBV5-1 to TRBJ2-7; 8 bases match TRBD1. The CDR3 consists of 15 residues. Germline V CDR1 and CDR2: SGHRS, YFSETQ. With 0 bases clipped from V and 4 bases from J, the junction kept 6 bases outside the gene matches. CDR3 DNA sequence: TGCGCCAGCAGCTTGGGACAGGGGAGTAGGTACGAGCAGTACTTC. It codes for CASSLGQGSRYEQYF.

This chain links TRBV27 with TRBJ2-1, with 9 bases matching TRBD2. The CDR3 runs to 15 residues. With V trimmed by 7 bases and J by 3 bases, 7 bases remained unmatched. Germline lookup yields CDR1 MNHEY and CDR2 SMNVEV (reference sequence). CDR3 protein: CASKAGGVGYNEQFF. CDR3 coding DNA: TGTGCCAGCAAGGCGGGAGGGGTCGGCTACAATGAGCAGTTCTTC.

This rearrangement joins TRBV6-1 to TRBJ1-5, with 8 bases lining up with TRBD1. Germline CDR1 and CDR2: MNHNS and SASEGT. The CDR3 loop spans 15 amino acids. V lost 6 bases and J lost 7; bases outside the gene matches: 11. The DNA for the CDR3 is TGTGCCAGCAGCTACCAGACAGGGGATGGGCAGCCCCAGCATTTT. Its protein product is CASSYQTGDGQPQHF.

This sequence joins TRBV27 and TRBJ2-7, with 12 positions matching TRBD2. After removal of 3 bases from V and 7 bases from J, the junction contained 22 bases not matched to a gene. CDR1 MNHEY and CDR2 SMNVEV come from the germline V gene (reference sequence). The CDR3 covers 20 residues. The CDR3 nucleotides read TGTGCCAGCAGTTTCTATAGCCCGCTCCTAGCGGGAGGGCCGGTTGGAGAGCAGTACTTC. Its protein is CASSFYSPLLAGGPVGEQYF.